Listed below are T cell receptor beta chains from one sample, sequenced in a study of CD8 T cells in ankylosing spondylitis. TCRdb called the 5' RACE reads again in MiXCR, with one record for every CDR3 protein. This sample has 150,000 to 200,000 distinct CDR3 sequences, with under 35% found just once. Material for sequencing was synovial fluid, either unsorted or a sorted T cell fraction (not recorded which). Receptor source: a male donor with ankylosing spondylitis. The CDR3 runs from the conserved cysteine through the conserved F or W. The D gene is left open where the match is weak. Part of the rows lack a size; the others show once, few, many or a class for expanded clones.

>TRBJ1-4|.|TRBV4-2|many|16
CASSERTGAVNEKLFF
TGTGCCAGCAGCGAACGTACCGGCGCCGTTAATGAAAAACTGTTTTTT
>TRBJ2-2|.|TRBV12-3/TRBV12-4|.|13
CASSPTGSGELFF
TGTGCCAGCAGTCCTACAGGGTCCGGGGAGCTGTTTTTT
>TRBJ2-3|.|TRBV10-3|.|16
CAIRGAGGPSTDTQYF
TGTGCCATCAGGGGGGCAGGTGGTCCTAGCACAGATACGCAGTATTTT
>TRBJ1-5|.|TRBV20-1|many|13
CSARDRTYQPQHF
TGCAGTGCCCGAGACAGGACGTATCAGCCCCAGCATTTT
>TRBJ2-1|TRBD2|TRBV7-9|once|17
CASSPRTSGRAMNEQFF
TGTGCCAGCAGCCCGCGGACTAGCGGGAGGGCAATGAATGAGCAGTTCTTC
>TRBJ1-5|.|TRBV24-1|.|12
CATSDGGQPQHF
TGTGCCACCAGTGATGGAGGTCAGCCCCAGCATTTT
>TRBJ1-2|TRBD1|TRBV29-1|.|14
CSVRGTGPNYGYTF
TGCAGCGTCCGCGGGACAGGTCCTAACTATGGCTACACCTTC
>TRBJ1-1|.|TRBV28|.|14
CASSFLPRNTEAFF
TGTGCCAGCAGTTTCCTCCCCAGGAACACTGAAGCTTTCTTT
>TRBJ2-2|.|TRBV4-2|.|12
CASSQEDGELFF
TGTGCCAGCAGCCAAGAGGACGGGGAGCTGTTTTTT
>TRBJ2-2|TRBD2|TRBV6-1|.|16
CASTHPGTSGPGELFF
TGTGCCAGCACCCACCCCGGGACTAGCGGCCCCGGGGAGCTGTTTTTT
>TRBJ1-2|.|TRBV15|.|12
CATSRDNYGYTF
TGTGCCACCAGCAGAGATAACTATGGCTACACCTTC
>TRBJ2-1|.|TRBV16|few|14
CASSQSAVSNEQFF
TGTGCCAGCAGCCAATCGGCAGTCTCAAATGAGCAGTTCTTC
>TRBJ2-7|TRBD2|TRBV2|.|15
CASSHGLAGPNEQYF
TGTGCCAGCAGCCACGGACTAGCGGGTCCTAACGAGCAGTACTTC
>TRBJ2-1|TRBD1|TRBV3-1|.|14
CASSKQQGPNEQFF
TGTGCCAGCAGCAAACAACAGGGGCCAAATGAGCAGTTCTTC
>TRBJ1-2|.|TRBV19|many|14
CASTLDGIKHSYTF
TGTGCCAGTACCCTGGACGGGATAAAGCACTCCTACACCTTC
>TRBJ2-1|.|TRBV20-1|few|15
CSARAYRSSYNEQFF
TGCAGTGCTAGAGCATACCGTAGCTCCTACAATGAGCAGTTCTTC
>TRBJ2-7|.|TRBV20-1|few|13
CSAARGVDYEQYF
TGCAGTGCTGCAAGGGGGGTGGACTACGAGCAGTACTTC
>TRBJ2-1|.|TRBV7-2|medium-sized|13
CASSFKEGHEQFF
TGTGCCAGCAGCTTTAAGGAAGGGCATGAGCAGTTCTTC
>TRBJ1-1|.|TRBV5-1|.|15
CASSLVVGMNTEAFF
TGCGCCAGCAGCTTGGTAGTCGGGATGAACACTGAAGCTTTCTTT
>TRBJ2-7|.|TRBV4-2|.|15
CASSQEGGHFYEQYF
TGTGCCAGCAGCCAAGAAGGAGGACACTTCTACGAGCAGTACTTC
>TRBJ1-5|TRBD1|TRBV15|once|17
CATSRLGQGLRNQPQHF
TGTGCCACCAGCAGGTTAGGACAGGGGCTTCGCAATCAGCCCCAGCATTTT
>TRBJ2-4|.|TRBV28|few|14
CASSPRVAKNIQYF
TGTGCCAGCAGTCCAAGGGTAGCCAAAAACATTCAGTACTTC
>TRBJ1-5|.|TRBV28|.|15
CASTFQGSSNQPQHF
TGTGCCAGCACTTTTCAGGGGAGTAGCAATCAGCCCCAGCATTTT
>TRBJ2-1|.|TRBV28|.|14
CASSLSGSRNEQFF
TGTGCCAGCAGTTTATCCGGATCCCGCAATGAGCAGTTCTTC
>TRBJ2-7|TRBD1|TRBV28|.|16
CASSPPLGQVVYEQYF
TGTGCCAGCAGTCCGCCTCTGGGACAGGTGGTGTACGAGCAGTACTTC
>TRBJ2-1|TRBD2|TRBV11-1|many|18
CASSPGLAGGGSYNEQFF
TGTGCCAGCAGCCCGGGACTAGCGGGAGGAGGATCCTACAATGAGCAGTTCTTC
>TRBJ1-2|.|TRBV5-1|.|13
CASSLDGDYGYTF
TGCGCCAGCAGCTTGGACGGGGACTATGGCTACACCTTC
>TRBJ1-1|.|TRBV7-9|many|11
CASSLETEAFF
TGTGCCAGCAGCTTAGAAACGGAAGCTTTCTTT
>TRBJ1-2|.|TRBV6-4|few|15
CASSDVREPNYGYTF
TGTGCCAGCAGTGACGTCCGAGAACCCAACTATGGCTACACCTTC
>TRBJ2-5|.|TRBV24-1|.|17
CATSDSRGVDGQETQYF
TGTGCCACCAGTGATTCACGGGGCGTCGATGGGCAAGAGACCCAGTACTTC
>TRBJ2-1|TRBD2|TRBV7-9|.|13
CAGAGEGYNEQFF
TGTGCCGGCGCGGGGGAGGGCTACAATGAGCAGTTCTTC
>TRBJ1-4|.|TRBV2|few|13
CASSDKVGEKLFF
TGTGCCAGCTCAGACAAGGTCGGGGAAAAACTGTTTTTT
>TRBJ2-4|TRBD1|TRBV9|few|17
CASSVEGTGTAKNIQYF
TGTGCCAGCAGCGTAGAGGGGACAGGGACAGCCAAAAACATTCAGTACTTC
>TRBJ2-3|TRBD2|TRBV12-3/TRBV12-4|.|15
CASKTGTSVVDTQYF
TGTGCCAGCAAGACCGGGACTAGCGTTGTAGATACGCAGTATTTT
>TRBJ1-1|.|TRBV20-1|.|13
CSASVGVNTEAFF
TGCAGTGCTAGCGTGGGAGTGAACACTGAAGCTTTCTTT
>TRBJ2-5|TRBD1|TRBV5-1|few|16
CASSFGQGIPQETQYF
TGCGCCAGCAGCTTTGGACAGGGGATACCCCAAGAGACCCAGTACTTC
>TRBJ1-1|.|TRBV6-2/TRBV6-3|many|13
CASRDTGFPEAFF
TGTGCCAGCAGGGATACAGGGTTCCCTGAAGCTTTCTTT
>TRBJ2-1|TRBD2|TRBV4-2|.|14
CASSQERLAEREFF
TGTGCCAGCAGCCAAGAGCGGCTAGCGGAAAGGGAGTTCTTC
>TRBJ2-7|.|TRBV7-2|.|16
CASSLGPAVSSYEQYF
TGTGCCAGCAGCTTAGGTCCAGCTGTGAGCTCCTACGAGCAGTACTTC
>TRBJ2-3|.|TRBV28|.|17
CASSFPTAGQRTDTQYF
TGTGCCAGCAGTTTCCCTACTGCGGGACAAAGAACAGATACGCAGTATTTT
>TRBJ2-1|.|TRBV20-1|many|13
CSAPLYRSHEQFF
TGCAGTGCTCCACTCTACAGGTCCCATGAGCAGTTCTTC
>TRBJ2-5|.|TRBV10-3|.|14
CAISEDSIQETQYF
TGTGCCATCAGTGAGGACAGTATCCAAGAGACCCAGTACTTC
>TRBJ2-7|.|TRBV12-3/TRBV12-4|.|12
CASSLSVNEQYF
TGTGCCAGCAGTTTATCAGTTAACGAGCAGTACTTC
>TRBJ2-2|TRBD2|TRBV5-1|.|20
CASSRENAFWTSGSPGELFF
TGCGCCAGCAGCCGTGAGAACGCCTTTTGGACTAGCGGGAGCCCCGGGGAGCTGTTTTTT
>TRBJ1-6|.|TRBV5-1|few|13
CASRRTDNSPLHF
TGCGCCAGCAGACGGACGGATAATTCACCCCTCCACTTT